The 9 T cell receptor beta chains reported below all come from one sample, sequenced in a study of blood T cell repertoires in COVID-19. Profiled with immunoSEQ multiplex PCR; TCRdb holds only in-frame clones, not every one. Of some 190,000 clones in the sample, roughly 88% are singletons; the top ten hold 5.6%. What was sequenced was PBMCs or T cells enriched from blood (not recorded which). These receptors were taken from a man aged 40-50 years with acute COVID-19.

The chain recombines TRBV9 with TRBJ1-6; D unresolved. The V end lost 3 bases, the J end lost 7 bases, and 17 bases lay between the germline ends. Germline V lookup: CDR1 SGDLS, CDR2 YYNGEE. The CDR3 runs 16 residues. The CDR3 protein is CASSAQVGGMNSPLHF. The CDR3 DNA follows: TGTGCCAGCAGCGCGCAAGTAGGAGGCATGAATTCACCCCTCCACTTT.

The V and J genes are TRBV11-2 and TRBJ1-1, with D unclear. Deletions cut 5 bases from V and 4 bases from J, with 11 bases between. The CDR3 totals 13 residues. Germline CDR1 SGHAT, CDR2 FQNNGV. CDR3 region: CASSPSPGTEAFF. The CDR3 region has the DNA TGTGCCAGCAGCCCTTCTCCGGGCACTGAAGCTTTCTTT.

The chain combines TRBV7-9 with TRBJ2-1, with a tentative D call TRBD1 (6 bases). CDR1 and CDR2 (germline): SEHNR, FQNEAQ (reference sequence). V dropped 5 bases and J dropped 8 bases, with 22 bases sitting between them. This CDR3 contains 16 residues. CDR3 coding DNA: TGTGCCAGCAGCAGATTCCGGGACCTCAAGGGGGATGAGCAGTTCTTC. It encodes CASSRFRDLKGDEQFF.

J is TRBJ2-1 and V is TRBV25-1; D is perhaps TRBD2 (5 bases). Germline V gene data show CDR1 as MGHDK and CDR2 as SYGVNS. V was pared by 3 bases and J by 2 bases, with 11 bases between. The CDR3 totals 15 residues. CDR3 nucleotide sequence: TGTGCCAGCAGTGACTGGGTGGAGGCCTACAATGAGCAGTTCTTC. Protein: CASSDWVEAYNEQFF. Supplemented by reference TRBV25-1 and TRBJ2-1, the full variable domain reads EADIYQTPRYLVIGTGKKITLECSQTMGHDKMYWYQQDPGMELHLIHYSYGVNSTEKGDLSSESTVSRIRTEHFPLTLESARPSHTSQYLCASSDWVEAYNEQFFGPGTRLTVL.

The chain carries TRBV19 and TRBJ2-1; 7 positions match TRBD1. From germline, CDR1 is LNHDA and CDR2 SQIVND (reference sequence). V lost 7 bases to trimming and J lost 5 bases; unmatched junction nucleotides: 5. The CDR3 is 13 amino acids. The CDR3 is CASTIGTDNEQFF. CDR3 DNA: TGTGCCAGTACTATCGGGACAGACAATGAGCAGTTCTTC.

The V and J genes are TRBV24-1 and TRBJ1-2; TRBD1 matches at 10 bases. Trimming took 4 bases from V and 6 from J; bases not matched to a gene: 7. Germline V gene sequence: CDR1 KGHDR, CDR2 SFDVKD. The CDR3 has 15 amino acids. In DNA, the CDR3 is TGTGCCACCAGTGACCCCGGACAGGGGGGTCATGGCTACACCTTC. As protein: CATSDPGQGGHGYTF.

This clone was seen more than once but under ten times. This chain joins TRBV6-5 and TRBJ2-5; a possible D gene is TRBD1 (6 bases). CDR1 MNHEY and CDR2 SVGAGI come from the germline V gene. V lost 6 bases to trimming and J lost 3 bases, with 11 bases between them. This CDR3 has 13 amino acids. CDR3 nucleotides: TGTGCCAGCAGCCGGACAGTAAAAGAGACCCAGTACTTC. Residues: CASSRTVKETQYF.

In nucleotides, the CDR3 is TGTGCCAGCAGCTTACGTCGACTAGCGGGGGTAATACAAGAGACCCAGTACTTC. It specifies CASSLRRLAGVIQETQYF. V and J are TRBV7-8 and TRBJ2-5; 12 nucleotides agree with TRBD2. V shed 2 bases, J shed 2 bases, and the junction held 9 bases outside the gene matches. This CDR3 is built from 18 residues. Germline V lookup: CDR1 SGHVS, CDR2 FQNEAQ.

This chain joins TRBV30 and TRBJ2-7, with D uncertain. In germline, CDR1 is GTSNPN, CDR2 SVGIG (reference sequence). The CDR3 spans 12 residues. Trimming stripped 5 bases from V and 4 bases from J, with 12 bases between. CDR3 nucleotide sequence: TGTGCCTGGGGGCCCCGTACTTACGAGCAGTACTTC. Its translation is CAWGPRTYEQYF.